What follows describes a single TCR beta chain. Its antigen target is currently unknown. No per-base quality is available; no much larger clone lies one base away. These data belong to a study of beta chain features in type 1 diabetes (dated by TCRdb to 2016 to 2019). In the study overall: Patients and healthy donors did not differ in mean age, gender distribution, total cell number or subset yield. A total of just under 110,000,000 sorted cells were examined across all samples, and RNA yield correlated strongly with the number of cells per subset. In the study, recently diagnosed type 1 diabetes patients and matched healthy donors were compared on the TCRB repertoires of their sorted circulating CD4+ T cell subsets. Naive and central memory subsets were obtained from all 30 or so donors, but regulatory and stem cell-like memory subsets were isolated from only 8 patients and 8 healthy donors.

Here is what the overall study found, with its caveats: Sequencing cDNA rather than genomic DNA could over-represent highly expressing activated cells, although activation and CD3 levels did not differ between groups. Shorter templates might be favored by PCR, yet because patient and control samples were amplified and corrected together, any such skew would affect both groups equally. A moderate but significant shortening of TCRB CDR3 length was observed in type 1 diabetes patients in all four CD4+ subsets. Patients with type 1 diabetes made fewer insertions and deleted more nucleotides at VDJ recombination sites, implying thymic rearrangement abnormalities. Only small numbers of individuals were included in the HLA sub-analyses, which left unresolved whether HLA type had any influence on TCRB rearrangement. Naive, central memory and regulatory TCRB repertoires appeared to be more alike among patients than among healthy donors.

From each donor, a single peripheral blood sample of around 0.12 L on average was drawn into heparinised tubes. Naive, central memory, regulatory and stem cell-like memory CD4+ T cells were sorted on a BD FACSAria II using a panel including CD45RO, CCR7, CD25, CD127, CD95 and CD27. Every sorted population had a purity above 95%. Right away, PBMCs were isolated by Lymphoprep density gradient centrifugation and were stained directly, with no culture step. So that batch effects would be minimized, each experiment stained and sorted samples in pairs, pairing one healthy donor with one patient. The entire isolated RNA was reverse transcribed using the High Capacity cDNA Reverse Transcription Kit, and thus expressed TCRB transcripts were sequenced. Deep immunoSEQ sequencing was performed on naive, central memory and regulatory T cell samples, with an average of approximately 3.9 million total reads per sample. After sorted cells were lysed in RLT buffer, RNA was extracted with DNase-treated RNeasy Micro or Mini kits, with the choice depending on cell number. Each cell subset was processed separately to prevent cross-contamination, with patient and healthy donor samples processed together. The immunoSEQ multiplex PCR was used to amplify TCRB sequences from cDNA, generating 87-bp fragments that spanned the CDR3 region. The amplicons were sequenced using the Illumina HiSeq platform. Regarding the original processing steps: Synthetic template baselines were used to correct PCR bias computationally, reads within Hamming distance 2 were collapsed, and singletons that could not be merged were discarded. By aligning reads against IMGT, V, D and J genes, CDR3 length, and insertions or deletions at six rearrangement sites were assigned. Within each subset, clonotype counts were normalized to sorted cell number, and only after that were true diversity and Gini coefficients computed with the tcR R package. The overlap coefficient, calculated on TCRB nucleotide sequences, was used to measure repertoire sharing. Out-of-frame TCRB sequences from naive cells were analyzed to stand in for the pre-selection repertoire. Drawn from immuneACCESS, this table holds only the in-frame rearrangements with V and J called that TCRdb kept. Clones are partly lost; checked studies trace under half to an unresolved V gene and leave the rest unexplained. V and J calls and clone size come straight from that table; D and trimming were deduced from the DNA. In this sample the table shows under 450,000 clones, roughly 14% of which occur a single time. The ten largest make up roughly 0.038% of the sample.

The sequenced sample consisted of naive CD4+ T cells from blood. According to the study, the label for this sample's cell subset or site signals: true naive CD4+ T cells. The clonotype originates from a man younger than 40 in good health.

The sequenced DNA: TGTGCCAGCGACCGGACTAGCCGTAAGTTCTTC. It specifies CASDRTSRKFF. Here the chain combines TRBV6-1 and TRBJ2-1; the central 8 bases match TRBD2. The germline V end is reduced by 8 bases and the J end by 14 bases; junction bases left unmatched: 8. The germline V gene sets CDR1 to MNHNS and CDR2 to SASEGT. CDR3 length: 11 amino acids, cysteine to phenylalanine. Here the CDR3 DNA is all that survives: 33 bases in frame from base 1.